These T cell receptor beta chains were read from a single sample in a study of T-cell reconstitution after alpha-beta-depleted transplantation in children. TCRdb independently ran MiXCR on the PCR reads; one entry per CDR3 protein. Found here are some 520,000 distinct CDR3 sequences, approximately 32% of them singletons; the top ten hold approximately 2.3%. The sequences come from PBMCs from the stem cell graft donor, collected from the stem cell graft. These receptor sequences come from a human donor who donated a stem cell graft to a child with aplastic anemia. The CDR3 runs from the conserved cysteine through the conserved F or W. Fields, in order: D gene, V gene, CDR3 length, clone size, J gene, CDR3 DNA, CDR3 protein. A D gene is named only where the DNA matches it firmly. Not all rows give a size; the values are once, few, many and, for expanded clones, a class.

>.|TRBV29-1|13|few|TRBJ2-1
TGCAGCGTTGTGGGCTTACGGGAGAATGAGCAGTTCTTC
CSVVGLRENEQFF
>.|TRBV5-1|13|.|TRBJ2-5
TGCGCCAGCAGCATGGGGGAACGGGAGACCCAGTACTTC
CASSMGERETQYF
>.|TRBV12-3/TRBV12-4|14|.|TRBJ1-5
TGTGCCAGCAGTTTAGCGGCAGGGGATCAGCCCCAGCATTTT
CASSLAAGDQPQHF
>.|TRBV7-2|16|.|TRBJ2-5
TGTGCCAGCAGCTTAGCCGGCGGGCCGCAAAAAGAGACCCAGTACTTC
CASSLAGGPQKETQYF
>TRBD2|TRBV6-5|19|.|TRBJ2-2
TGTGCCAGCACTTCATTTGGTAGCGGGACTAACGCGAACACCGGGGAGCTGTTTTTT
CASTSFGSGTNANTGELFF
>.|TRBV11-1|17|.|TRBJ1-1
TGTGCCAGCAGCTTAGCGGGGGGGAGACTACGGAGCACTGAAGCTTTCTTT
CASSLAGGRLRSTEAFF
>TRBD2|TRBV6-1|14|few|TRBJ2-1
TGTGCCAGCAACGGACTAGCGGAGGGCAATGAGCAGTTCTTC
CASNGLAEGNEQFF
>.|TRBV6-2/TRBV6-3|16|few|TRBJ1-5
TGTGCCAGCAGCCCCGATAGTGACCTTAGCAATCAGCCCCAGCATTTT
CASSPDSDLSNQPQHF
>.|TRBV4-1|15|.|TRBJ2-1
TGCGCCAGCAGCCAAGCGGGGAGCTCCTACACTGAGCAGTTCTTC
CASSQAGSSYTEQFF
>TRBD1|TRBV5-4|12|.|TRBJ1-2
TGTGCCAGCAGCTTTCGGACAGGGACCCACACCTTC
CASSFRTGTHTF
>.|TRBV19|12|.|TRBJ1-1
TGTGCCAGTAGTGTCGCGAACACTGAAGCTTTCTTT
CASSVANTEAFF
>.|TRBV4-3|16|.|TRBJ1-4
TGCGCCAGCAGCCAGAGAAGGGACGGATCTAATGAAAAACTGTTTTTT
CASSQRRDGSNEKLFF
>.|TRBV30|17|.|TRBJ1-1
TGTGCCTGGAGTGAACTGCGGATTTCGTGGGGGCGCACTGAAGCTTTCTTT
CAWSELRISWGRTEAFF
>TRBD1|TRBV6-2/TRBV6-3|19|.|TRBJ1-5
TGTGCCAGCAGTTACGAGCTCCCGGGACAGGGTTTTAGCAATCAGCCCCAGCATTTT
CASSYELPGQGFSNQPQHF
>TRBD2|TRBV5-1|15|.|TRBJ2-2
TGCGCCAGCAGCTCGACTAGCCGATACACCGGGGAGCTGTTTTTT
CASSSTSRYTGELFF
>.|TRBV10-2|17|.|TRBJ2-3
TGCGCCAGCAATTTAGGAAGGACAGGGAGGGCCACAGATACGCAGTATTTT
CASNLGRTGRATDTQYF
>.|TRBV5-1|14|few|TRBJ1-1
TGCGCCAGCAGCTTTCAGGGGCGCGGCACTGAAGCTTTCTTT
CASSFQGRGTEAFF
>TRBD1|TRBV7-9|13|.|TRBJ1-6
TGTGCCAGCAGCCGGGACAGGGGAGAACCCCTCCACTTT
CASSRDRGEPLHF
>.|TRBV7-2|14|few|TRBJ1-5
TGTGCCAGCGGGGATCAGGGTGGCAATCAGCCCCAGCATTTT
CASGDQGGNQPQHF
>.|TRBV12-3/TRBV12-4|17|.|TRBJ2-6
TGTGCCAGCAGTTTCGACCGCCGGAGCTCTGGGGCCAACGTCCTGACTTTC
CASSFDRRSSGANVLTF
>.|TRBV5-5|13|few|TRBJ2-1
TGTGCCAGCAGCTTCCCGGGGGTCGATGAGCAGTTCTTC
CASSFPGVDEQFF
>TRBD1|TRBV5-1|15|many|TRBJ1-1
TGCGCCAGCAGCTTGGAGGGACAGCAGAACACTGAAGCTTTCTTT
CASSLEGQQNTEAFF
>.|TRBV20-1|14|few|TRBJ1-5
TGCAGTGCTAGAGTCCGGGAGGCCAATCAGCCCCAGCATTTT
CSARVREANQPQHF
>.|TRBV6-1|14|.|TRBJ2-1
TGTGCCAGCAGTAATAGCGGCATCTACAATGAGCAGTTCTTC
CASSNSGIYNEQFF
>TRBD2|TRBV7-3|16|few|TRBJ2-1
TGTGCCAGCAGCTCCCGCTCAAGCGGGATCTACAATGAGCAGTTCTTC
CASSSRSSGIYNEQFF
>TRBD2|TRBV18|17|.|TRBJ2-1
TGTGCCAGCTCACCACCCGGACTAGCGGGAGGATACAATGAGCAGTTCTTC
CASSPPGLAGGYNEQFF
>TRBD2|TRBV7-6|14|.|TRBJ2-5
TGTGCCAGCAGCTTAGGGACTAGCCAAGAGACCCAGTACTTC
CASSLGTSQETQYF